The 28 T cell receptor beta chains in this list originate from one sample, sequenced in a study of T cell responses to AZD1222 COVID-19 vaccine. Sequenced by immunoSEQ multiplex PCR; TCRdb stores in-frame clones only, minus some. The profile shows under 200,000 clones, approximately 90% of them singletons. Sequencing was performed on peripheral blood, taken 28 days after the second dose of the MenACWY control vaccine. The receptor source for this set is an adult who received the MenACWY meningococcal vaccine as a control.

The V gene is TRBV25-1, the J gene TRBJ1-2, with 7 bases identical to TRBD1. The V segment lost 4 bases and the J segment 1 base; nucleotides outside the gene matches: 6. This CDR3 is 15 amino acids long. Germline assignment: CDR1 MGHDK and CDR2 SYGVNS. CDR3 in amino acids: CASSAPGQFNYGYTF. CDR3 nucleotide sequence: TGTGCCAGCAGTGCCCCGGGACAGTTTAACTATGGCTACACCTTC.

This clone was counted a single time. The chain has TRBV6-2 or TRBV6-3 and TRBJ1-5, with D perhaps matching TRBD1 (5 bases). V lost 2 bases to trimming and J lost 6 bases, with 11 bases between them. Germline loops: CDR1 MNHEY, CDR2 SVGEGT. The CDR3 spans 14 residues. CDR3 nucleotides: TGTGCCAGCAGTTACGAGGGGAACGGTCAGCCCCAGCATTTT. Protein: CASSYEGNGQPQHF.

The chain joins TRBV11-3 to TRBJ2-1; 12 bases align to TRBD2. The J segment lost 7 bases and the V segment lost 5 bases, leaving 12 bases of the junction unmatched. Germline CDR1 is SGHNT and CDR2 is YENEEA. This CDR3 region has 17 residues. This chain's CDR3 is CASSLTQTSGSANEQFF. As DNA, the CDR3 is TGTGCCAGCAGCCTCACCCAGACTAGCGGGAGCGCTAATGAGCAGTTCTTC.

The chain links TRBV6-1 to TRBJ1-2, with TRBD1 identical over 9 bases. Per the germline V gene, CDR1 is MNHNS and CDR2 is SASEGT. The V and J ends lost 0 bases and 1 base, in that order; junction bases with no gene match: 0. This CDR3 spans 15 amino acids. This chain's CDR3 is CASSEADRGNYGYTF. Written as DNA, the CDR3 is TGTGCCAGCAGTGAAGCGGACAGGGGTAACTATGGCTACACCTTC.

This clone was observed a single time. This specimen includes other DNA sequences encoding the same CDR3. The chain is built from TRBV28 and TRBJ2-7; 11 nucleotides agree with TRBD2. The length of the CDR3 is 15 residues. Trimming took 2 bases from V and 1 from J; bases not matched to a gene: 1. The germline V gene has CDR1 MDHEN and CDR2 SYDVKM. Here the CDR3 reads CASSLGTSGSYEQYF. CDR3 in DNA: TGTGCCAGCAGTTTAGGGACTAGCGGTTCCTACGAGCAGTACTTC. Full variable domain (rest looked up from reference TRBV28 and TRBJ2-7): DVKVTQSSRYLVKRTGEKVFLECVQDMDHENMFWYRQDPGLGLRLIYFSYDVKMKEKGDIPEGYSVSREKKERFSLILESASTNQTSMYLCASSLGTSGSYEQYFGPGTRLTVT.

This chain uses TRBV24-1 with TRBJ1-2; possible D gene TRBD1, 6 bases. The germline V gene encodes CDR1 KGHDR and CDR2 SFDVKD. This CDR3 comprises 14 residues. Trimming took 4 bases from V and 6 from J, leaving 14 bases between them. CDR3 coding DNA: TGTGCCACCAGTGACTACAGGGAGCCAAATGGCTACACCTTC. Protein product: CATSDYREPNGYTF.

The V call is TRBV11-3, the J call TRBJ2-7; 7 bases map to TRBD2. Trimming took 1 base from V and 7 from J; bases not matched to a gene: 7. Germline CDR1 is SGHNT and CDR2 is YENEEA. The CDR3 is 14 amino acids. CDR3 region: CASSLGGTMEEQYF. As DNA, the CDR3 is TGTGCCAGCAGCTTAGGAGGGACTATGGAAGAGCAGTACTTC.

The rearrangement uses TRBV6-1 and TRBJ2-7; 9 bases match TRBD1. Trimming cost V 1 base and J 4 bases; bases outside gene matches: 5. The germline gives CDR1 MNHNS, CDR2 SASEGT. The CDR3 has 15 residues. The CDR3 reads CASSEGGTGLYEQYF. The CDR3 nucleotides are TGTGCCAGCAGTGAAGGGGGGACAGGGCTGTACGAGCAGTACTTC.

The V call is TRBV19, the J call TRBJ1-2; possible D gene TRBD1, 6 bases. Trimming shortened V by 3 bases and J by 5 bases, and 10 bases separated the two germline ends. The germline gives CDR1 LNHDA, CDR2 SQIVND (reference sequence). There are 13 residues in the CDR3. The CDR3 DNA is TGTGCCAGTAGTATCACAGGGCCTTATGGCTACACCTTC. As protein: CASSITGPYGYTF.

The chain links TRBV9 to TRBJ1-1, with 7 positions matching TRBD1. The CDR3 is 14 amino acids. V lost 0 bases to trimming and J lost 6 bases; unmatched junction nucleotides: 5. Germline CDR1 is SGDLS and CDR2 is YYNGEE. The CDR3 DNA sequence: TGTGCCAGCAGCGTAGAAGACAGGGCCCCTGAAGCTTTCTTT. Residues: CASSVEDRAPEAFF.

The chain carries TRBV6-2 or TRBV6-3 and TRBJ1-6; D unclear. Trimming removed 1 base at V and 7 bases at J, with 8 bases between. The CDR3 spans 14 residues. Germline V lookup: CDR1 MNHEY, CDR2 SVGEGT. The CDR3 protein is CASSYLPANSPLHF. CDR3 DNA: TGTGCCAGCAGTTACTTGCCAGCAAATTCACCCCTCCACTTT.

The rearrangement uses TRBV5-1 and TRBJ2-3; TRBD1 might be the D (7 bases). Per the germline V gene, CDR1 is SGHRS and CDR2 is YFSETQ. V shed 6 bases and J shed 3 bases, with 11 bases lying between them. CDR3 length: 13 amino acids. CDR3 region: CASKAGGTDTQYF. Here the CDR3 DNA reads TGCGCCAGCAAGGCAGGGGGGACAGATACGCAGTATTTT.

The chain is built from TRBV27 and TRBJ2-7; 9 bases line up with TRBD2. The CDR3 is made up of 14 amino acids. Germline lookup yields CDR1 MNHEY and CDR2 SMNVEV (reference sequence). Trimming cost V 0 bases and J 6 bases; bases outside gene matches: 3. CDR3 in DNA: TGTGCCAGCAGTTTATCTAGCGGGAGCTCCGAGCAGTACTTC. This gives the protein CASSLSSGSSEQYF.

The chain couples TRBV5-1 to TRBJ2-1, with 8 bases aligning to TRBD2. The CDR3 is made up of 15 amino acids. J gave up 3 bases and V 3 bases, and 5 bases lay outside the gene matches. Germline assignment: CDR1 SGHRS and CDR2 YFSETQ. CDR3 sequence: CASSSRLAGYNEQFF. CDR3 DNA sequence: TGCGCCAGCAGCTCCAGGCTAGCGGGCTACAATGAGCAGTTCTTC.

This chain uses TRBV5-5 with TRBJ1-1; 7 positions match TRBD1. Trimming at V came to 4 bases and at J to 0 bases, leaving 6 bases not matched to a gene. Germline CDR1 is SGHKS and CDR2 is YYEKEE (reference sequence). The CDR3 is made up of 15 amino acids. The CDR3 DNA reads as TGTGCCAGCAGCCCACAACAGGGGATGAACACTGAAGCTTTCTTT. It yields the protein CASSPQQGMNTEAFF.

The rearrangement joins TRBV2 to TRBJ1-5; TRBD1 aligns across 9 bases. This CDR3 has 17 amino acids. V was pared by 9 bases and J by 1 base, with 13 bases of the junction left unmatched. Germline V gene data show CDR1 as SNHLY and CDR2 as FYNNEI. In nucleotides, the CDR3 is TGTGCCAGTACCCCGGGGACAGGGCGGAAAAGCAATCAGCCCCAGCATTTT. It yields the protein CASTPGTGRKSNQPQHF.

The chain carries TRBV15 and TRBJ2-7, with TRBD1 matching 8 bases. After removal of 5 bases from V and 3 bases from J, the junction contained 6 bases not matched to a gene. In germline, CDR1 is LNHNV, CDR2 YYDKDF (reference sequence). The CDR3 length is 14 residues. The CDR3 coding sequence is TGTGCCACCAGCTCCCGGGACAGGATCTACGAGCAGTACTTC. The encoded protein is CATSSRDRIYEQYF.

This clone came up once. This chain links TRBV18 with TRBJ2-5; D call uncertain. V was pared by 1 base and J by 0 bases, with 9 bases between. The CDR3 length is 15 residues. The germline V gene has CDR1 KGHSH and CDR2 LQKENI. The CDR3 loop is CASSPRKGDQETQYF. CDR3 sequence (DNA): TGTGCCAGCTCACCACGGAAAGGAGACCAAGAGACCCAGTACTTC.

V usage is TRBV19 and J usage is TRBJ1-4; D uncertain. Germline lookup yields CDR1 LNHDA and CDR2 SQIVND (reference sequence). The CDR3 is 15 residues long. Trimming removed 5 bases at V and 4 bases at J, with 14 bases between. Written as DNA, the CDR3 is TGTGCCAGTAGTTGGGCGTCTACCTTTAATGAAAAACTGTTTTTT. Protein product: CASSWASTFNEKLFF. The full variable domain, with the rest looked up from reference TRBV19 and TRBJ1-4, is DGGITQSPKYLFRKEGQNVTLSCEQNLNHDAMYWYRQDPGQGLRLIYYSQIVNDFQKGDIAEGYSVSREKKESFPLTVTSAQKNPTAFYLCASSWASTFNEKLFFGSGTQLSVL.

V is TRBV28 and J is TRBJ1-6, with D possibly matching TRBD1 (6 bases). V was trimmed by 7 bases and J by 8 bases, leaving 15 bases between them. The germline CDR1 and CDR2 sequences are MDHEN and SYDVKM. The CDR3 runs 14 residues. This CDR3 is CASMVKGVDSPLHF. DNA of the CDR3: TGTGCCAGCATGGTTAAGGGGGTTGATTCACCCCTCCACTTT.

V and J are TRBV19 and TRBJ1-5, with 8 bases that match TRBD1. The germline CDR1 and CDR2 sequences are LNHDA and SQIVND (reference sequence). The CDR3 loop spans 15 amino acids. V lost 5 bases and J lost 5; bases outside the gene matches: 8. The CDR3 coding sequence is TGTGCCAGTAGTGGCCCGGGACAGGCTCATCAGCCCCAGCATTTT. The encoded protein is CASSGPGQAHQPQHF. Full variable domain (rest looked up from reference TRBV19 and TRBJ1-5): DGGITQSPKYLFRKEGQNVTLSCEQNLNHDAMYWYRQDPGQGLRLIYYSQIVNDFQKGDIAEGYSVSREKKESFPLTVTSAQKNPTAFYLCASSGPGQAHQPQHFGDGTRLSIL.

This clone showed up just once. This sequence joins TRBV3-1 (or the pseudogene TRBV3-2) and TRBJ2-1, with D perhaps matching TRBD2 (6 bases). The CDR3 totals 16 residues. V was shortened by 0 bases and J by 6 bases, with 15 bases between the two germline ends. The germline V gene encodes CDR1 LGHDT and CDR2 YNNKEL (reference sequence). This CDR3 is CASSQEGGSGPNEQFF. The DNA of the CDR3 is TGTGCCAGCAGCCAAGAGGGGGGTAGCGGACCCAATGAGCAGTTCTTC.

The chain joins TRBV10-3 to TRBJ1-2; D possibly corresponds to TRBD1 (5 bases). The germline V gene has CDR1 ENHRY and CDR2 SYGVKD. V was cut by 4 bases and J by 5 bases, with 14 bases left in between. The CDR3 runs 14 residues. The CDR3 nucleotides read TGTGCCATCAGTGGGGACCCTGAGGTATATGGCTACACCTTC. This encodes CAISGDPEVYGYTF.

The chain employs TRBV9 and TRBJ1-2, with TRBD1 matching 9 bases. The V and J ends lost 2 bases and 8 bases, in that order; junction bases with no gene match: 16. CDR1 SGDLS and CDR2 YYNGEE come from the germline V gene. The CDR3 has 17 residues. The CDR3 region is CASSVYPPPQGAGGYTF. The CDR3 DNA follows: TGTGCCAGCAGCGTCTATCCCCCCCCACAGGGGGCAGGGGGCTACACCTTC.

CDR3 bases: TGTGCCAGCAGCTCACAGGGCTGGGGCACTGAAGCTTTCTTT. This gives the protein CASSSQGWGTEAFF. This chain uses TRBV7-8 with TRBJ1-1, with a possible D match to TRBD1 (6 bases). This CDR3 comprises 14 residues. Germline CDR1 reads SGHVS; CDR2 reads FQNEAQ. V shed 4 bases and J shed 4 bases, with 13 bases lying between them.

V usage is TRBV28 and J usage is TRBJ1-2; TRBD1 matches at 7 bases. This CDR3 has 15 amino acids. Unmatched junction bases numbered 7, after V lost 6 bases and J lost 0 bases. Germline assignment: CDR1 MDHEN and CDR2 SYDVKM. This CDR3 reads CASRRPGQTNYGYTF. The CDR3 nucleotides read TGTGCCAGCAGGCGGCCGGGACAGACTAACTATGGCTACACCTTC.

This chain links TRBV7-6 with TRBJ2-1, with 7 bases fitting TRBD2. CDR1 and CDR2 from the germline V gene are SGHVS and FNYEAQ. V shed 7 bases and J 0 bases; nucleotides not matched to a gene: 15. This CDR3 contains 18 residues. This CDR3 reads CASIRRMSGAGSYNEQFF. As DNA, the CDR3 is TGTGCCAGCATCCGAAGGATGAGCGGGGCGGGCTCCTACAATGAGCAGTTCTTC.

Remarks on this clone: The sample contains more than one DNA sequence encoding this CDR3. The chain has TRBV19 and TRBJ1-2; no reliable D call. Trimming removed 6 bases at V and 3 bases at J, with 8 bases between. Germline-derived CDR1 and CDR2 are LNHDA and SQIVND (reference sequence). The CDR3 length is 12 residues. The chain's CDR3 is CASRTGDYGYTF. CDR3 sequence (DNA): TGTGCCAGTAGAACGGGAGACTATGGCTACACCTTC. Full variable domain (remainder filled in from reference TRBV19 and TRBJ1-2): DGGITQSPKYLFRKEGQNVTLSCEQNLNHDAMYWYRQDPGQGLRLIYYSQIVNDFQKGDIAEGYSVSREKKESFPLTVTSAQKNPTAFYLCASRTGDYGYTFGSGTRLTVV.